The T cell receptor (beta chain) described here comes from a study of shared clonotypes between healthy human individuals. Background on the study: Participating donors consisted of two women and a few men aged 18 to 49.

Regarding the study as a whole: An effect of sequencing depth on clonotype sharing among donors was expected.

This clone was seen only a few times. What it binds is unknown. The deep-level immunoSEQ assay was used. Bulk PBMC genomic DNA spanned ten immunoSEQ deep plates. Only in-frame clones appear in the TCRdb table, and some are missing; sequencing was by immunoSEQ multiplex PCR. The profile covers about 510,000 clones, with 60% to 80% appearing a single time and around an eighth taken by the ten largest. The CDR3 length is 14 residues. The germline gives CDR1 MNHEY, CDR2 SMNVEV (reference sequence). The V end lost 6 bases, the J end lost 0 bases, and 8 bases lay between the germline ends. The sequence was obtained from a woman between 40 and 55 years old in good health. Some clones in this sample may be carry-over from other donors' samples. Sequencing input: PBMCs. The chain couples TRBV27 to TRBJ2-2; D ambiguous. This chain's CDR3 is CASRPQTNTGELFF. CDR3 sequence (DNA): TGTGCCAGCAGACCACAGACGAACACCGGGGAGCTGTTTTTT.